The next 2 T cell receptor beta chains were all read from a single sample in a study of cytomegalovirus exposure and HLA in healthy donors. The PCR contained 60 Vbeta and 13 Jbeta primers. Here immunoSEQ multiplex PCR was the method, and the copy in TCRdb shows in-frame clones only, minus some. The table records about 110,000 clones, 60% to 85% of them present only once. Sequences were obtained from PBMCs. These receptors came from a woman in her 30s in good health and CMV-seronegative.

The genes are TRBV10-3 and TRBJ2-1; 8 bases align to TRBD2. The J segment lost 5 bases and the V segment lost 4 bases, leaving 4 bases of the junction unmatched. The germline CDR1 and CDR2 sequences are ENHRY and SYGVKD. The CDR3 contains 14 residues. The CDR3 DNA reads TGTGCCATCAGTGCCAAGACTAGCGACAATGAGCAGTTCTTC. Its translation: CAISAKTSDNEQFF.

This sequence joins TRBV28 and TRBJ1-2; D may be TRBD1 (6 bases). From germline, CDR1 is MDHEN and CDR2 SYDVKM. V was pared by 1 base and J by 3 bases, with 12 bases between. This CDR3 contains 15 residues. The CDR3 sequence: CASSLYETGDYGYTF. CDR3 nucleotides: TGTGCCAGCAGTTTATACGAGACAGGAGACTATGGCTACACCTTC.